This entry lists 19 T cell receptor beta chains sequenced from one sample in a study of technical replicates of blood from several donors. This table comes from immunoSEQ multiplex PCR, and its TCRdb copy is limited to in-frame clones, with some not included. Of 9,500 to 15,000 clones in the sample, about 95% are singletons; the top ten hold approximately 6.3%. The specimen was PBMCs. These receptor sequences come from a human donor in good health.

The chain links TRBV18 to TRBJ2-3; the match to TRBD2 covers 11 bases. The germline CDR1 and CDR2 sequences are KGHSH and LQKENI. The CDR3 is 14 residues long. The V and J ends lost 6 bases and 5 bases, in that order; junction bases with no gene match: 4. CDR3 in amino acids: CASSMTSGEDTQYF. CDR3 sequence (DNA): TGTGCCAGCTCCATGACTAGCGGGGAAGATACGCAGTATTTT. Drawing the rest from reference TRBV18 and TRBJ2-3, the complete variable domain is NAGVMQNPRHLVRRRGQEARLRCSPMKGHSHVYWYRQLPEEGLKFMVYLQKENIIDESGMPKERFSAEFPKEGPSILRIQQVVRGDSAAYFCASSMTSGEDTQYFGPGTRLTVL.

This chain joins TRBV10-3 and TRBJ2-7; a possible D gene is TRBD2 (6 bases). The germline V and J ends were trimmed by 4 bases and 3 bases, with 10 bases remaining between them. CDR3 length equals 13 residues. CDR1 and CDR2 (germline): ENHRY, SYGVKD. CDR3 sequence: CAISGGLNYEQYF. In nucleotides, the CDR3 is TGTGCCATCAGTGGGGGACTTAACTACGAGCAGTACTTC.

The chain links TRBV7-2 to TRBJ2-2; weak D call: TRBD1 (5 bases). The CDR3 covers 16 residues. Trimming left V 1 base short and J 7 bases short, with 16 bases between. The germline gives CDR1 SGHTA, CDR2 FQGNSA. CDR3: CASSLVAGNFGGELFF. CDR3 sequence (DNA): TGTGCCAGCAGCTTAGTGGCAGGGAACTTCGGCGGGGAGCTGTTTTTT.

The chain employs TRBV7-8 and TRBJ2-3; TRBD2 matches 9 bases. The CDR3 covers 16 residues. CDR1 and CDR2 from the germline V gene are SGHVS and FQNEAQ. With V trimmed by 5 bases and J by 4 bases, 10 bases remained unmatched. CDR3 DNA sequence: TGTGCCAGCAGCCCCTGGGGAGCGGGAGGTGCAGATACGCAGTATTTT. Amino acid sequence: CASSPWGAGGADTQYF.

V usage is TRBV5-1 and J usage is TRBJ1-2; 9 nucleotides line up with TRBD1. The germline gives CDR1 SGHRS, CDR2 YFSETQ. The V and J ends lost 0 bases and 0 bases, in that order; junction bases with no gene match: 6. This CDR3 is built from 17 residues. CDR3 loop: CASSLGTGDSANYGYTF. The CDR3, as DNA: TGCGCCAGCAGCTTGGGGACAGGGGATTCAGCTAACTATGGCTACACCTTC.

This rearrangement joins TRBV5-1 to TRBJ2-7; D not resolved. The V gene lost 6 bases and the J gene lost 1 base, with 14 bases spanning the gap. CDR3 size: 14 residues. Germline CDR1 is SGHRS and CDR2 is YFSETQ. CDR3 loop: CASTLGSHSYEQYF. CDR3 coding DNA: TGCGCCAGCACCCTGGGCAGTCATTCCTACGAGCAGTACTTC.

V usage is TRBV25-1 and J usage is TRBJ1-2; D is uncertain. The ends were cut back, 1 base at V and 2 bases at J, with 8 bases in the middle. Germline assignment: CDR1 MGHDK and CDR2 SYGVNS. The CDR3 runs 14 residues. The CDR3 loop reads CASSESGSNYGYTF. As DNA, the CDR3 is TGTGCCAGCAGTGAATCAGGCAGCAACTATGGCTACACCTTC.

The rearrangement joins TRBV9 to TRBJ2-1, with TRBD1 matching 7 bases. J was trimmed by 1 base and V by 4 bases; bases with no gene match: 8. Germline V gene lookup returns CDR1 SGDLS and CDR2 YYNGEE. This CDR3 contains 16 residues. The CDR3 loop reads CASSPHTGQSYNEQFF. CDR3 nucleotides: TGTGCCAGCAGCCCCCACACGGGACAGTCCTACAATGAGCAGTTCTTC.

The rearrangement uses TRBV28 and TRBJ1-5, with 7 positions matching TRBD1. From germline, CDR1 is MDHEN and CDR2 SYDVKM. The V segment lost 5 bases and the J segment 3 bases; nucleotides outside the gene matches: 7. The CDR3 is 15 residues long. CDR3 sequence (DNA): TGTGCCAGCAGTACCGGGACAGCACTCAATCAGCCCCAGCATTTT. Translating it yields CASSTGTALNQPQHF.

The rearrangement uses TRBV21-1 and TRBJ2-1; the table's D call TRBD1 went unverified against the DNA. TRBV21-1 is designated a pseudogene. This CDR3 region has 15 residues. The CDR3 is CASIPRQAIYNEQFF. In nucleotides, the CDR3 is TGTGCCAGCATTCCAAGACAGGCGATATACAATGAGCAGTTCTTC.

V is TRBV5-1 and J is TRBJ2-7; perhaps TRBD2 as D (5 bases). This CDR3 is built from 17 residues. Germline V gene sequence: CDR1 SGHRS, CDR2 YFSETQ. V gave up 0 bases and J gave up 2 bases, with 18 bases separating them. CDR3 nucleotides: TGCGCCAGCAGCTTGGGCCCCCTCAGCGGTGCCACCTACGAGCAGTACTTC. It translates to CASSLGPLSGATYEQYF.

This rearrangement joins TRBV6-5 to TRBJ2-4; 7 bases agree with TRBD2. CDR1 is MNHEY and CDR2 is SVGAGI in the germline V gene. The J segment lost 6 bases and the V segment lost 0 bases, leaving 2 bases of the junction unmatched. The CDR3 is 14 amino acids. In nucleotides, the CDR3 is TGTGCCAGCAGTTACTCGACGGGGGGAAACATTCAGTACTTC. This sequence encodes CASSYSTGGNIQYF.

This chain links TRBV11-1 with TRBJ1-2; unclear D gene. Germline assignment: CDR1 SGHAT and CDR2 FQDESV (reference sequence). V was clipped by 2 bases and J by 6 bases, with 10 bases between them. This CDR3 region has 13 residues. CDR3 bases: TGTGCCAGCAGCTTATTGACAACAGATGGCTACACCTTC. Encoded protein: CASSLLTTDGYTF.

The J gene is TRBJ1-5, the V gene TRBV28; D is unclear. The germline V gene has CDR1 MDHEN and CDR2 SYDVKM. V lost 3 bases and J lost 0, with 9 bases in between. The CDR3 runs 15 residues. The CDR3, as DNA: TGTGCCAGCAGTTTCGTCACCTATAGCAATCAGCCCCAGCATTTT. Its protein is CASSFVTYSNQPQHF.

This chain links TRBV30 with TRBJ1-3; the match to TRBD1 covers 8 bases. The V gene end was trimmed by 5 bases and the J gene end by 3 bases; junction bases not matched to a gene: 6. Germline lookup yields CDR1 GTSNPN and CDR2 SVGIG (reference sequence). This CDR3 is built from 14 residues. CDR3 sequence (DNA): TGTGCCTGGGCCCTCAGGGGGCTTGGAAACACCATATATTTT. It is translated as CAWALRGLGNTIYF.

CDR3 in DNA: TGCAGCGTTGACAGGGGGCCTGAGCAGTTCTTC. Translation gives CSVDRGPEQFF. The rearrangement joins TRBV29-1 to TRBJ2-1, with 8 bases lining up with TRBD1. The V and J ends lost 3 bases and 9 bases, in that order; junction bases with no gene match: 1. Looked up from germline, CDR1 is SQVTM and CDR2 is ANQGSEA. The CDR3 covers 11 residues.

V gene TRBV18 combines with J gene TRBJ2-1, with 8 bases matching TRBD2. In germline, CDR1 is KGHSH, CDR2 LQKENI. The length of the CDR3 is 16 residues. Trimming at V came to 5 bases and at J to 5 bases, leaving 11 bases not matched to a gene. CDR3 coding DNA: TGTGCCAGCTCAGCTCAGCGGGAGAGAGCCCACAATGAGCAGTTCTTC. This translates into CASSAQRERAHNEQFF.

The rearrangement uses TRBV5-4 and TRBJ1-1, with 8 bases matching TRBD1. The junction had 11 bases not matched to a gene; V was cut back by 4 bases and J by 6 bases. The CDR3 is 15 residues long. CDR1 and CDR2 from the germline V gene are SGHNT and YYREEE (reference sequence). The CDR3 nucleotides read TGTGCCAGCAGCCCCGCGGACAGGGTGATCCCTGAAGCTTTCTTT. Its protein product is CASSPADRVIPEAFF.

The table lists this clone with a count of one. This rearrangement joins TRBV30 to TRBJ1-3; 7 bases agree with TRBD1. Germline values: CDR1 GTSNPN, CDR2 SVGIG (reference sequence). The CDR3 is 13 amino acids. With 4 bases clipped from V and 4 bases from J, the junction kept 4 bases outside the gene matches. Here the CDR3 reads CAWTRDRGNTIYF. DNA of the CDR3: TGTGCCTGGACTAGGGACAGAGGAAACACCATATATTTT.